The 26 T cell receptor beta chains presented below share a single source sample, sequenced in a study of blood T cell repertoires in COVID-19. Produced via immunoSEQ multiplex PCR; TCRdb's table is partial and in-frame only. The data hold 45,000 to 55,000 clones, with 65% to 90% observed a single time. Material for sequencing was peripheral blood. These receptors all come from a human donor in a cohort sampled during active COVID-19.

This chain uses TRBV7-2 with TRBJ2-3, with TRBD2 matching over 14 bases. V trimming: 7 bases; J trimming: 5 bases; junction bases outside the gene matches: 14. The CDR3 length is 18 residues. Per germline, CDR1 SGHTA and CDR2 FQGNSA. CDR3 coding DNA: TGTGCCAGCACCCCAAGCTTTTGGGGGACTAGCGGGAGAGATACGCAGTATTTT. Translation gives CASTPSFWGTSGRDTQYF.

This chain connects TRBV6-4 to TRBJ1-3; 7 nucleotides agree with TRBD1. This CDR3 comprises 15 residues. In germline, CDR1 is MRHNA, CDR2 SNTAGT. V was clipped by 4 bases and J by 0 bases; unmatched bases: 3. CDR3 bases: TGTGCCAGCAGTGTGGACAGGTCCTCTGGAAACACCATATATTTT. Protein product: CASSVDRSSGNTIYF.

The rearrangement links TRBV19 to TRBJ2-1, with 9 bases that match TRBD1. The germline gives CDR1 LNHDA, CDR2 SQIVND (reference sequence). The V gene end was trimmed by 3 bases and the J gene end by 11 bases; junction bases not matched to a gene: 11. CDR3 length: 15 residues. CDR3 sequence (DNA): TGTGCCAGTAGTATCGGGACAGGGAGCCTTTTGCAGCAGTTCTTC. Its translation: CASSIGTGSLLQQFF.

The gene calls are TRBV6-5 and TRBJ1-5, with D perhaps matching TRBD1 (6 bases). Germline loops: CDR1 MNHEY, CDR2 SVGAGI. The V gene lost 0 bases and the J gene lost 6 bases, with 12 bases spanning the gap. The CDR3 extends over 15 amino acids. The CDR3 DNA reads TGTGCCAGCAGTTACTCGTACAGGGAGTCTCAGCCCCAGCATTTT. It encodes CASSYSYRESQPQHF.

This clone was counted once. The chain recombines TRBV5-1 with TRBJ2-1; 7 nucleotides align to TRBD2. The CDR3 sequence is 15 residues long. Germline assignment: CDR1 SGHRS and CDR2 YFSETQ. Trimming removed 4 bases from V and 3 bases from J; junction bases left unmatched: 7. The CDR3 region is CASSTREDIYNEQFF. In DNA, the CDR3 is TGCGCCAGCAGCACACGGGAGGACATCTACAATGAGCAGTTCTTC.

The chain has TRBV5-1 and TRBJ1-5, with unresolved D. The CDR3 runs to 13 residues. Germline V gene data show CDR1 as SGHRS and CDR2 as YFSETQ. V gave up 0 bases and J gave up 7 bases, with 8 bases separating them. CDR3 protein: CASSLAGVQPQHF. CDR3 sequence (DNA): TGCGCCAGCAGCTTGGCCGGGGTCCAGCCCCAGCATTTT.

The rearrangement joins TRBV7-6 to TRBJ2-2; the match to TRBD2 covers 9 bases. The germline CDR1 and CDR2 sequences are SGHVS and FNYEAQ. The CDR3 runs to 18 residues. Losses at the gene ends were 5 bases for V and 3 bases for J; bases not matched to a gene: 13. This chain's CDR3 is CASSPLWSGGGDTGELFF. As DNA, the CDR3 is TGTGCCAGCAGCCCCTTATGGAGTGGCGGGGGGGACACCGGGGAGCTGTTTTTT.

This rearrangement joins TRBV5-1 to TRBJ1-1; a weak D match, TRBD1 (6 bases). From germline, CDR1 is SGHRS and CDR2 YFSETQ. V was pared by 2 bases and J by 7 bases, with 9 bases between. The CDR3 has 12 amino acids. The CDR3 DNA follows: TGCGCCAGCAGCTTCCAGGGGATTGAAGCTTTCTTT. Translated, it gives CASSFQGIEAFF.

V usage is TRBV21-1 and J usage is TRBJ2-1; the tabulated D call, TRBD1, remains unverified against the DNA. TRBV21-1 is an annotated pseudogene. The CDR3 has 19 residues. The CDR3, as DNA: TGTGCCAGCAGCACCCCGGACAGGGGCCCCTCCTACTCCTACAATGAGCAGTTCTTC. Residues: CASSTPDRGPSYSYNEQFF.

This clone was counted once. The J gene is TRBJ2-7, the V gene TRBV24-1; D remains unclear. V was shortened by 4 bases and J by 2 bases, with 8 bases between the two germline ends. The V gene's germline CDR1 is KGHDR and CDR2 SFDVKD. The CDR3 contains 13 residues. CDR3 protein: CATSDSLTYEQYF. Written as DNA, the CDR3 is TGTGCCACCAGTGACTCCCTAACCTACGAGCAGTACTTC.

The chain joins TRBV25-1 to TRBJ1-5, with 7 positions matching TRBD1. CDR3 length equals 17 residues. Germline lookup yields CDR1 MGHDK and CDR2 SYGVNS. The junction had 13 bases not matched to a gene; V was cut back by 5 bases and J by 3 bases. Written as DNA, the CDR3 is TGTGCCAGCAGTATCTGGACAGGACAGGACAACAATCAGCCCCAGCATTTT. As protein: CASSIWTGQDNNQPQHF.

The CDR3 bases are TGCAGCGTCCCCAGCCCGGGGACAGGGGGCTACGAGCAGTACTTC. This encodes CSVPSPGTGGYEQYF. The J gene is TRBJ2-7, the V gene TRBV29-1, with 11 bases aligning to TRBD1. The CDR3 has 15 residues. Losses at the gene ends were 6 bases for V and 3 bases for J; bases not matched to a gene: 10. Germline CDR1 reads SQVTM; CDR2 reads ANQGSEA.

CDR3 sequence reads: CASSSRLAGSTDTQYF. CDR3 nucleotide sequence: TGTGCCAGCAGCTCACGACTAGCGGGAAGCACAGATACGCAGTATTTT. The V and J genes are TRBV7-8 and TRBJ2-3, with TRBD2 identical over 11 bases. This CDR3 has 16 amino acids. CDR1 and CDR2 (germline): SGHVS, FQNEAQ. Trimming at V came to 4 bases and at J to 0 bases, leaving 3 bases not matched to a gene.

CDR3 sequence: CASTDSNQPQHF. The CDR3, as DNA: TGTGCCAGTACAGACAGCAATCAGCCCCAGCATTTT. The J gene is TRBJ1-5, the V gene TRBV7-2; D unresolved. In germline, CDR1 is SGHTA, CDR2 FQGNSA. V lost 9 bases and J 1 base, leaving 7 bases between the germline ends. The CDR3 has 12 residues.

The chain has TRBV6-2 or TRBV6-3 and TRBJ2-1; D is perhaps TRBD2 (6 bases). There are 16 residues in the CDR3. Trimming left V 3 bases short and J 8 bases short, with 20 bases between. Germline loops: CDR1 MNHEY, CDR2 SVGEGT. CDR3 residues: CASSYSLSGGPDEQFF. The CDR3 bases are TGTGCCAGCAGTTATTCCCTTAGCGGAGGGCCGGATGAGCAGTTCTTC.

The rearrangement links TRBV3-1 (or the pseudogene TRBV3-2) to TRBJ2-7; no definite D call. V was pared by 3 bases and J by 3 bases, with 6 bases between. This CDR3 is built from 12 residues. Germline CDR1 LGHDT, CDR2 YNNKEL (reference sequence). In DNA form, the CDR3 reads TGTGCCAGCAGCCAGCGCAACTACGAGCAGTACTTC. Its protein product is CASSQRNYEQYF.

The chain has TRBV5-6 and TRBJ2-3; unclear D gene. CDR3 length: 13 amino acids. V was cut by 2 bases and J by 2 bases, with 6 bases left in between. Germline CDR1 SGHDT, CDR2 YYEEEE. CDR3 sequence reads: CASSLISTDTQYF. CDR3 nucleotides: TGTGCCAGCAGCTTAATCTCCACAGATACGCAGTATTTT.

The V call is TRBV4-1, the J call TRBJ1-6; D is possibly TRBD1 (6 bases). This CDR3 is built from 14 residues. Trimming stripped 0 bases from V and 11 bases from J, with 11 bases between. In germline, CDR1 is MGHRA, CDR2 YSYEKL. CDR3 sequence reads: CASSQETGATPLHF. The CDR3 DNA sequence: TGCGCCAGCAGCCAAGAGACAGGCGCGACACCCCTCCACTTT.

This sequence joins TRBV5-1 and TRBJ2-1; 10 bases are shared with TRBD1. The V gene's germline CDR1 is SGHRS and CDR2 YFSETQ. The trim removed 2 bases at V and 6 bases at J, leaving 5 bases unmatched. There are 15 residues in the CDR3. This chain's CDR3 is CASSFGDRGSNEQFF. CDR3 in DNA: TGCGCCAGCAGCTTCGGGGACAGGGGAAGCAATGAGCAGTTCTTC.

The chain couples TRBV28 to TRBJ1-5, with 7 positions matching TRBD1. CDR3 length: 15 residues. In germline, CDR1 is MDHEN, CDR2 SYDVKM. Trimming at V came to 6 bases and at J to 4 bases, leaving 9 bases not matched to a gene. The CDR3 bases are TGTGCCAGCAGCCGAGCAGGGGGACGGAATCAGCCCCAGCATTTT. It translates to CASSRAGGRNQPQHF.

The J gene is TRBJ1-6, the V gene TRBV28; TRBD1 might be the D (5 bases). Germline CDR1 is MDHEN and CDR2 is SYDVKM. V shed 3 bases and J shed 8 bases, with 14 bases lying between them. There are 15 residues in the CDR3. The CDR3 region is CASSFTGRPDSPLHF. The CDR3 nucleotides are TGTGCCAGCAGTTTTACAGGTCGGCCGGATTCACCCCTCCACTTT.

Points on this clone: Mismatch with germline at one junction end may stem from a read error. CDR3 residues: CAGSETGERETQYF. The CDR3 nucleotides are TGTGCCGGCAGTGAGACAGGGGAGCGGGAGACCCAGTACTTC. V usage is TRBV6-1 and J usage is TRBJ2-5; 8 bases are shared with TRBD1. Germline lookup yields CDR1 MNHNS and CDR2 SASEGT. The CDR3 extends over 14 amino acids.

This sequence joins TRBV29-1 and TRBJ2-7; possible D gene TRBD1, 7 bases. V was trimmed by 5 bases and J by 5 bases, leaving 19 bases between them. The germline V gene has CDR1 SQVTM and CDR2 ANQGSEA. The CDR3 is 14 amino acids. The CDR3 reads CSVSRWGRGDEQYF. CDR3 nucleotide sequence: TGCAGCGTTTCCCGATGGGGCAGGGGGGACGAGCAGTACTTC.

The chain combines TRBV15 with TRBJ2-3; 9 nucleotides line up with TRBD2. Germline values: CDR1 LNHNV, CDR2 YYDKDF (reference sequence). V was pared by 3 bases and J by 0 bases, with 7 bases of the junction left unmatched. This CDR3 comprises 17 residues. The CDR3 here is CATSSDSGGASTDTQYF. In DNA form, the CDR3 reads TGTGCCACCAGCAGTGATAGCGGGGGTGCTAGCACAGATACGCAGTATTTT.

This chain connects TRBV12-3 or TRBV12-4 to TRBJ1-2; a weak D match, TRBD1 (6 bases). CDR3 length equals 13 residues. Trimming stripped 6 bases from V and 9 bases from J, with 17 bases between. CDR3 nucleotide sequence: TGTGCCAGCAGCCCGGGACACTTACGGAGCTACACCTTC. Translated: CASSPGHLRSYTF.

The CDR3 DNA is TGTGCCAGCAGCTTAGGGGACAGGGGGCGAGTAGAGACCCAGTACTTC. Its translation: CASSLGDRGRVETQYF. V is TRBV7-9 and J is TRBJ2-5, with 12 bases fitting TRBD1. The ends lost 1 base at V and 4 bases at J; junction bases unmatched: 4. This CDR3 region has 16 residues. The V gene's germline CDR1 is SEHNR and CDR2 FQNEAQ (reference sequence).